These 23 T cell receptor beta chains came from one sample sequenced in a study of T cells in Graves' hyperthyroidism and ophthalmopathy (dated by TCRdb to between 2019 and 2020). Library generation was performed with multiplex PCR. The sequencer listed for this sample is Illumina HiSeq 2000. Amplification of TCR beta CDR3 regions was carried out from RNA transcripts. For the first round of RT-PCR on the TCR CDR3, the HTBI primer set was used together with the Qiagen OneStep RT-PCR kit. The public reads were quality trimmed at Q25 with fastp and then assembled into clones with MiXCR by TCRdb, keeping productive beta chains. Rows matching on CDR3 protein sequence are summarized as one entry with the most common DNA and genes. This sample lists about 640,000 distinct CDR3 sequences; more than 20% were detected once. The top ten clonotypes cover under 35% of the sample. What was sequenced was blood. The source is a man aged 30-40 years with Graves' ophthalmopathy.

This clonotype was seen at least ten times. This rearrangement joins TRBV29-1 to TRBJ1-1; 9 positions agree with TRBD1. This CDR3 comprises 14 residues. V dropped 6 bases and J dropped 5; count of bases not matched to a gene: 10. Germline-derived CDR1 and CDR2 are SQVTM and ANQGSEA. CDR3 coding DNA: TGCAGCGTCGAACCGGGACAGGGATGGACTGAAGCTTTCTTT. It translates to CSVEPGQGWTEAFF.

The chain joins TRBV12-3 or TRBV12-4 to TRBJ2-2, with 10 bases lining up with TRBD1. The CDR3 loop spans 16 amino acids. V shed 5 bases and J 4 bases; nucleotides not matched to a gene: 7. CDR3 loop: CASSPRTGGGTGELFF. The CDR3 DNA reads TGTGCCAGCAGTCCTCGGACAGGGGGAGGCACCGGGGAGCTGTTTTTT.

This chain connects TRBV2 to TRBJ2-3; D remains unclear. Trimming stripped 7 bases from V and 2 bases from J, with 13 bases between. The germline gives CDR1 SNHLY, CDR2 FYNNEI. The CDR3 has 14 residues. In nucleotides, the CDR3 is TGTGCCAGCACCCTCGGTACCTTCACAGATACGCAGTATTTT. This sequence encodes CASTLGTFTDTQYF.

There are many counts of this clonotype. This CDR3 reads CASSQDRLAGYPSRNEQFF. As DNA, the CDR3 is TGTGCCAGCAGCCAAGATCGGCTAGCGGGATACCCTTCGCGGAATGAGCAGTTCTTC. V gene TRBV3-1 combines with J gene TRBJ2-1; 9 nucleotides match TRBD2. Germline CDR1 reads LGHDT; CDR2 reads YNNKEL (reference sequence). The ends lost 0 bases at V and 7 bases at J; junction bases unmatched: 16. This CDR3 spans 19 amino acids.

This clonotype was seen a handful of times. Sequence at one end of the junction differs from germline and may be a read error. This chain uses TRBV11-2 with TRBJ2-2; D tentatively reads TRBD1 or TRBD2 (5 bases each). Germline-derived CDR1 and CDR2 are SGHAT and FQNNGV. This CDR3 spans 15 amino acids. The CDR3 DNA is TGTGCCAGCAGCCTTGCAGGGCCCACCATCGGGGAACTGTTTTTT. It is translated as CASSLAGPTIGELFF.

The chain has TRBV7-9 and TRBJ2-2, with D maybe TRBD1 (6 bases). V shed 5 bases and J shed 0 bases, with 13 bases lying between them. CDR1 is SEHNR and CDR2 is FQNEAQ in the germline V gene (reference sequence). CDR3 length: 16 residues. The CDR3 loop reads CASSAHRVANTGELFF. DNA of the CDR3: TGTGCCAGCAGCGCCCACAGGGTTGCGAACACCGGGGAGCTGTTTTTT.

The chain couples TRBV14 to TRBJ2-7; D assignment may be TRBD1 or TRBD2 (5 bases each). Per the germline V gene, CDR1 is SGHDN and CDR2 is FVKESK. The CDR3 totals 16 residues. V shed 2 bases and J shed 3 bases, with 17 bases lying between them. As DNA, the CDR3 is TGTGCCAGCAGCCAACTTAGCGCAAAGGGGCTCTACGAGCAGTACTTC. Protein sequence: CASSQLSAKGLYEQYF. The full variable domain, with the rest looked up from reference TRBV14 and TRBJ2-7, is EAGVTQFPSHSVIEKGQTVTLRCDPISGHDNLYWYRRVMGKEIKFLLHFVKESKQDESGMPNNRFLAERTGGTYSTLKVQPAELEDSGVYFCASSQLSAKGLYEQYFGPGTRLTVT.

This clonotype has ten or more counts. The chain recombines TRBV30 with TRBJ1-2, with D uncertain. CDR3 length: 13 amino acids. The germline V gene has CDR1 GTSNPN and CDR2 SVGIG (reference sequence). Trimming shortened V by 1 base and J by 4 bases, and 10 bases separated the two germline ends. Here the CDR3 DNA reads TGTGCCTGGAGTGAACGGTTATTCTATGGCTACACCTTC. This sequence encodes CAWSERLFYGYTF.

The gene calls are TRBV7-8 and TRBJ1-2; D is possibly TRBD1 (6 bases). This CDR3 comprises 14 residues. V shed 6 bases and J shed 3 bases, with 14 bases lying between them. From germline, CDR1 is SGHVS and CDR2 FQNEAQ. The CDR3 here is CASSPEGHHYGYTF. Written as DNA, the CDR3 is TGTGCCAGCAGTCCAGAGGGACACCACTATGGCTACACCTTC.

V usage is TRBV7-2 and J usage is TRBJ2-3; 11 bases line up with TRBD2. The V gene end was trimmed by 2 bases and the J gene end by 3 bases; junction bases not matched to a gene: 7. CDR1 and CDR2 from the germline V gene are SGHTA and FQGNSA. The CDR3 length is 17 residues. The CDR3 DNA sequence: TGTGCCAGCAGCTTATATGGACTAGCGGGCGCAACAGATACGCAGTATTTT. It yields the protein CASSLYGLAGATDTQYF.

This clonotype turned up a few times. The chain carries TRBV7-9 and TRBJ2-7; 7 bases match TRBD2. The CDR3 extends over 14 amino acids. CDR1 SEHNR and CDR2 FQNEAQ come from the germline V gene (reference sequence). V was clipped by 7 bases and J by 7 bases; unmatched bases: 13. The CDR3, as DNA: TGTGCCAGCACCTTCACTCCGGGGGGTAATGAGCAGTACTTC. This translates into CASTFTPGGNEQYF.

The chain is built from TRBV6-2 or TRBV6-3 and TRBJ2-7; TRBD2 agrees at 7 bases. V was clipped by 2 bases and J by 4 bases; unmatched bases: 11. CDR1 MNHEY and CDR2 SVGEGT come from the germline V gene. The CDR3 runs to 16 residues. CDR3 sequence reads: CASSYTSGTTQYEQYF. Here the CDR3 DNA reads TGTGCCAGCAGTTACACATCCGGGACTACACAATACGAGCAGTACTTC.

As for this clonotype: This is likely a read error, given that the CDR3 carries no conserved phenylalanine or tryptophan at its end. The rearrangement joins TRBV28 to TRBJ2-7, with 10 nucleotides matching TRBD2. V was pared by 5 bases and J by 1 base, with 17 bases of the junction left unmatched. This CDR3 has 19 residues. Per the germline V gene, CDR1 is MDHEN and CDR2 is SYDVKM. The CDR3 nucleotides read TGTGCCAGCAGTGCGCTACTAACCCGTGGACTAGCGGCATCCTACGAGCAGTACCTC. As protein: CASSALLTRGLAASYEQYL.

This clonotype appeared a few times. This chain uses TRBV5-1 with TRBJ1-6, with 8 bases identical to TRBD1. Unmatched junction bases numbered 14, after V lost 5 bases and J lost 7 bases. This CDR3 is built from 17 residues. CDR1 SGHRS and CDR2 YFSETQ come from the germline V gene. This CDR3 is CASRLQTGDGWNSPLHF. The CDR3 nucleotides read TGCGCCAGCAGGCTCCAGACAGGGGATGGGTGGAATTCACCCCTCCACTTT.

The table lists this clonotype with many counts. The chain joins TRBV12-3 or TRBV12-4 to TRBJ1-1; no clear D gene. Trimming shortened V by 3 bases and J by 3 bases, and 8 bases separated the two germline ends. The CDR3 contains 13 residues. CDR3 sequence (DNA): TGTGCCAGCAGTTTTCTGGTGGACACTGAAGCTTTCTTT. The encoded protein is CASSFLVDTEAFF.

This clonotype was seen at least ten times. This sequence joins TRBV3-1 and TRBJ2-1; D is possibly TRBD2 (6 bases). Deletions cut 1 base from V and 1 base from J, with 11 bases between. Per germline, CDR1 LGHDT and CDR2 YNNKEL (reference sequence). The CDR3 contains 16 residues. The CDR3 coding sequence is TGTGCCAGCAGCCAAGGGCGGGGCGTTTCCTACAATGAGCAGTTCTTC. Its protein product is CASSQGRGVSYNEQFF.

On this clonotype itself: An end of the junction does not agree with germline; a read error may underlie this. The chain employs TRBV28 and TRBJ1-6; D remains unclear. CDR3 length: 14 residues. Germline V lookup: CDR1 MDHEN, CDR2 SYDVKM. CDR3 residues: CAGSLEGYNSPLHF. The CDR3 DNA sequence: TGTGCCGGCAGTTTAGAGGGATATAATTCACCCCTCCACTTT.

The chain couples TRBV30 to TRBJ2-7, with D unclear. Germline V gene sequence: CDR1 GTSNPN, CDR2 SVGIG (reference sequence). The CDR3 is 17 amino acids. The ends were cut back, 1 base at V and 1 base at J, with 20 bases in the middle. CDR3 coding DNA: TGTGCCTGGAGTGACTTAGTCGGCATCCGTCCTTCCTACGAGCAGTACTTC. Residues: CAWSDLVGIRPSYEQYF.

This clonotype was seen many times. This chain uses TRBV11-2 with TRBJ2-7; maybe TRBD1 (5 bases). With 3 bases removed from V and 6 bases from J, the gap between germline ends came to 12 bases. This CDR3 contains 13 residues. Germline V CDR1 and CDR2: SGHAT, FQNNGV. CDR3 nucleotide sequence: TGTGCCAGCAGCTTCATAGGGGTAGGCGAGCAGTACTTC. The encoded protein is CASSFIGVGEQYF.

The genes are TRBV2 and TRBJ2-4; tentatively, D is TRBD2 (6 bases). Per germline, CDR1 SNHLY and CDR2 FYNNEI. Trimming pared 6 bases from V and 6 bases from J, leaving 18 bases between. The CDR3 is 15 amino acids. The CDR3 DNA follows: TGTGCCAGCAGCCGGGACTTCGCCTCCGGAAACATTCAGTACTTC. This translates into CASSRDFASGNIQYF.

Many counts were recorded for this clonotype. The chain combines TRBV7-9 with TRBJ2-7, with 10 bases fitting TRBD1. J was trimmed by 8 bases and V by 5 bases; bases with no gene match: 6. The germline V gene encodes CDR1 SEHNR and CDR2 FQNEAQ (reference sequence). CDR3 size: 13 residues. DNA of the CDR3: TGTGCCAGCAGCCCTCCGGGACAGGGGCAGCAGTACTTC. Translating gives CASSPPGQGQQYF.

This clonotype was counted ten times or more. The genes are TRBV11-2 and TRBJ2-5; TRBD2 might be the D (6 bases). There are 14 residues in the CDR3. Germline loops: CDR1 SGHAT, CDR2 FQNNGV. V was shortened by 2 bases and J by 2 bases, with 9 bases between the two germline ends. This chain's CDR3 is CASSLRREQETQYF. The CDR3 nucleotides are TGTGCCAGCAGCTTACGGCGGGAACAAGAGACCCAGTACTTC. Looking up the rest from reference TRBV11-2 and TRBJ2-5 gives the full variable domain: EAGVAQSPRYKIIEKRQSVAFWCNPISGHATLYWYQQILGQGPKLLIQFQNNGVVDDSQLPKDRFSAERLKGVDSTLKIQPAKLEDSAVYLCASSLRREQETQYFGPGTRLLVL.

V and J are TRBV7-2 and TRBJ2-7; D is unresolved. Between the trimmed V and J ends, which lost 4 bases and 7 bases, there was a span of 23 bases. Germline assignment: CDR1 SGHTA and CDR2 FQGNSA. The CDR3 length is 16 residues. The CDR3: CASSSTASAPLWEQYF. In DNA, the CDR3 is TGTGCCAGCAGCTCAACCGCTTCAGCCCCCTTGTGGGAGCAGTACTTC.